Listed here is a single T cell receptor (beta chain). The antigen is not known. Scientists ran DNA taken from cultured CD4+ T cells through the Oncomine TCR Beta short-read assay for sequencing. TCRdb re-analysed the PCR reads in MiXCR, keeping a single row per CDR3 protein. The repertoire holds roughly 13,000 distinct CDR3 sequences, with roughly 41% as singletons. Treatment described: roughly 10-day PBMC culture with coronavirus spike peptide pools or control peptides (ViraFEST assay). After expanding antigen-specific T cells with peptide pools, ViraFEST sequenced their TCRs. The data belong to a study of vaccination and CD4 T cells after COVID-19. Background on the study: Convalescent individuals exhibited SARS-CoV-2 positivity on nasal swab PCR, with fewer than ten mild and one severe presentation. Overlapping peptides of the spike proteins of SARS-CoV-2, HCoV-NL63, HCoV-OC43 and HCoV-229E were used for cell stimulation.

This clonotype was sampled from a human donor who had recovered from COVID-19. Sequencing was performed on CD4+ T cells from blood, cultured in vitro, taken before SARS-CoV-2 vaccination.

In DNA form, the CDR3 reads TGCAGTGCTAGAGACCCTGGGCAGGGGGCGAGGTACGAGCAGTACTTC. This gives the protein CSARDPGQGARYEQYF. The V call is TRBV20-1, the J call TRBJ2-7, with 8 bases that match TRBD1. The J segment lost 4 bases and the V segment lost 0 bases, leaving 11 bases of the junction unmatched. The length of the CDR3 is 16 residues. In germline, CDR1 is DFQATT, CDR2 SNEGSKA (reference sequence).